Listed below are T cell receptor beta chains from one sample, sequenced in a study of shared clonotypes between healthy human individuals. Profiled with immunoSEQ multiplex PCR; TCRdb holds only in-frame clones, not every one. The data show about 2.1 million clones, with around 95% seen just once and approximately 1.7% held by the top ten. Material for sequencing was naive CD8+ T cells from PBMCs. Source of these receptors: a man aged 18 to 29 in good health. Some clones in this sample may be carry-over from other donors' samples. Each CDR3 is given with its conserved first and last residue. Each record gives: V gene, J gene, clone size, D gene, CDR3 DNA, CDR3 protein. The D gene is left open where the match is weak. A row's size may be missing; if present it is once, few, many or a size class.

TRBV28	TRBJ1-5	-	-	TGTGCCAGCAGTTCGTTTTACAGGGACTATAGCAATCAGCCCCAGCATTTT	CASSSFYRDYSNQPQHF
TRBV27	TRBJ2-5	few	-	TGTGCCTGCCAGGACAGCCAAGAGACCCAGTACTTC	CACQDSQETQYF
TRBV9	TRBJ1-1	-	-	TGTGCCAGCAGCCGACTGGACACTGAAGCTTTCTTT	CASSRLDTEAFF
TRBV7-3	TRBJ2-1	-	TRBD2	TGTGCCAGCAGCTTAACGTTGAGACTAGCGGACAATGAGCAGTTCTTC	CASSLTLRLADNEQFF
TRBV7-2	TRBJ2-3	-	-	TGTGCCAGCAGCTTATTCCAGGGATCAGATACGCAGTATTTT	CASSLFQGSDTQYF
TRBV9	TRBJ1-1	once	TRBD1	TGTGCCAGCAGCGTAGGACAGGGAAGCACTGAAGCTTTCTTT	CASSVGQGSTEAFF
TRBV9	TRBJ2-5	-	TRBD2	TGTGCCAGCAGCGGAGGCTCGGGACTAGCGGGAGTAAAGACCCAGTACTTC	CASSGGSGLAGVKTQYF
TRBV6-5	TRBJ1-4	-	-	TGTGCCAGCAGTTACTACCCCAGGTCGCTCGATGAAAAACTGTTTTTT	CASSYYPRSLDEKLFF
TRBV7-8	TRBJ2-7	-	TRBD1	TGTGCCAGCAGCCCGGACAGGGGTTCCTACGAGCAGTACTTC	CASSPDRGSYEQYF
TRBV2	TRBJ1-1	once	TRBD1	TGTGCCAGCAGTATACCACAGGGGTGGAGCACTGAAGCTTTCTTT	CASSIPQGWSTEAFF
TRBV10-3	TRBJ2-5	-	-	TGTGCCATCACTAGCAGCCTGGTAGAGACCCAGTACTTC	CAITSSLVETQYF
TRBV10-3	TRBJ1-2	-	TRBD1	TGTGCCATCAGTGACCCAGGGGGTGACTATGGCTACACCTTC	CAISDPGGDYGYTF
TRBV9	TRBJ2-6	-	TRBD1	TGTGCCAGCAGCATACCCGGGACAGGCAGCTCTGGGGCCAACGTCCTGACTTTC	CASSIPGTGSSGANVLTF
TRBV11-2	TRBJ1-1	-	-	TGTGCCAGCAGCTATGGGCCCGGGCTGGGGAACACTGAAGCTTTCTTT	CASSYGPGLGNTEAFF
TRBV7-9	TRBJ1-1	-	-	TGTGCCAGCAGCTTGTCATCCCCTTGGAGGACTGAAGCTTTCTTT	CASSLSSPWRTEAFF
TRBV12-5	TRBJ1-1	-	-	TGTGCTAGTGGTTTGGGCAGCGTTTCTGAAGCTTTCTTT	CASGLGSVSEAFF
TRBV30	TRBJ2-7	once	-	TGTGCCTGGAGTAGGCCCAGCTCCTACGAGCAGTACTTC	CAWSRPSSYEQYF
TRBV6-6	TRBJ1-1	-	-	TGTGCCAGCAGTTACTCGGTGGATCCAAACACTGAAGCTTTCTTT	CASSYSVDPNTEAFF
TRBV28	TRBJ2-5	-	-	TGTGCCAGCAGTTTAATACAGGGACAAGAGACCCAGTACTTC	CASSLIQGQETQYF
TRBV15	TRBJ2-1	-	-	TGTGCCACCAGCAACGACCAAAAGGACGGTGAGCAGTTCTTC	CATSNDQKDGEQFF
TRBV7-9	TRBJ2-7	-	-	TGTGCCAGCAGCTTCCGCCGTGGGGAGCAGTACTTC	CASSFRRGEQYF
TRBV11-2	TRBJ2-7	-	TRBD2	TGTGCCAGCAGGTATCTAGCGGTGGTCTCCTACGAGCAGTACTTC	CASRYLAVVSYEQYF
TRBV19	TRBJ1-5	once	TRBD1	TGTGCCAGTAGTATAGACGAGGACAGGGTAAATCAGCCCCAGCATTTT	CASSIDEDRVNQPQHF
TRBV6-5	TRBJ2-5	-	-	TGTGCCAGCAGTTCGGTGGCGGACCCCTGGACCCAGTACTTC	CASSSVADPWTQYF
TRBV7-6	TRBJ2-7	-	TRBD2	TGTGCCAGCAGCTACAAAGCAAGCGGGACCTCCTACGAGCAGTACTTC	CASSYKASGTSYEQYF
TRBV2	TRBJ2-2	-	TRBD2	TGTGCCAGCAGTCGGACTAGCGGGAGGAAAAACACCGGGGAGCTGTTTTTT	CASSRTSGRKNTGELFF
TRBV5-4	TRBJ2-7	-	-	TGTGCCAGCAGCGAGAGGGGCTACGAGCAGTACTTC	CASSERGYEQYF